Described below is a single T cell receptor (beta chain) sequence and its context. Antigen specificity is unknown. TCRdb reanalysed the 5' RACE reads using MiXCR and keeps one entry per CDR3 protein. The sample gives 500,000 to 550,000 distinct CDR3 sequences, roughly a fifth of which show up once; around 0.9% is in the top ten. The data stem from a study of identical twins. The study's findings and limits: Beta out-of-frame sequences showed weaker excess twin sharing. Rather than following the same donors, the conclusions depended on cross-sectional statistical analysis.

The CDR3 contains 13 residues. CDR1 LNHDA and CDR2 SQIVND come from the germline V gene (reference sequence). The ends lost 8 bases at V and 1 base at J; junction bases unmatched: 3. These data also featured in a second study, about T cells expressing NK-cell markers.

The J gene is TRBJ2-7, the V gene TRBV19; TRBD1 matches 9 bases. This TCR was recovered from a woman aged 18-29 years in good health. Sequenced: CD4+ T cells sorted from blood. CDR3 DNA sequence: TGTGCCAGTTCACAGGGGGCTTCCTACGAGCAGTACTTC. Translation gives CASSQGASYEQYF.